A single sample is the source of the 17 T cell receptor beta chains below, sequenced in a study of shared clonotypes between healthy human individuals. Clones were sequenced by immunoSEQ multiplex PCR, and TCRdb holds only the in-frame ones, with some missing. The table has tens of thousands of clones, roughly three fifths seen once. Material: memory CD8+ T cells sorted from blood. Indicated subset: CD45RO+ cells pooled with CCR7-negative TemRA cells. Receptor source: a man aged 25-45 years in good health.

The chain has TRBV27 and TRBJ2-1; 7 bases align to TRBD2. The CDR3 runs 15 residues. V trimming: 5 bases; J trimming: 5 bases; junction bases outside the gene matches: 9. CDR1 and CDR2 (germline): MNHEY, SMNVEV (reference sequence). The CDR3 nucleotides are TGTGCCAGCAGTAGATCCGGGACTATCGACAATGAGCAGTTCTTC. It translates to CASSRSGTIDNEQFF.

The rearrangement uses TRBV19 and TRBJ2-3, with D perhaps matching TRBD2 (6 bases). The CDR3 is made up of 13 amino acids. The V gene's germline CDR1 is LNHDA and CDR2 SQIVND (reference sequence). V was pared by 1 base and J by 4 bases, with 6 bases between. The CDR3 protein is CASSIAGADTQYF. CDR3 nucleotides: TGTGCCAGTAGTATAGCGGGGGCAGATACGCAGTATTTT. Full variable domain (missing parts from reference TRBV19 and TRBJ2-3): DGGITQSPKYLFRKEGQNVTLSCEQNLNHDAMYWYRQDPGQGLRLIYYSQIVNDFQKGDIAEGYSVSREKKESFPLTVTSAQKNPTAFYLCASSIAGADTQYFGPGTRLTVL.

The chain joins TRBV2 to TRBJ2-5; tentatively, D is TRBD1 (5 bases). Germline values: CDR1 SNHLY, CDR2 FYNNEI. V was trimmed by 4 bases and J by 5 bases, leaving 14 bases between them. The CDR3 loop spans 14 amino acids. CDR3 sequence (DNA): TGTGCCAGCAGTGTTATAGGGGTTAGGGAGACCCAGTACTTC. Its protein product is CASSVIGVRETQYF. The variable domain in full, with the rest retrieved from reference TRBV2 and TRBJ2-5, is EPEVTQTPSHQVTQMGQEVILRCVPISNHLYFYWYRQILGQKVEFLVSFYNNEISEKSEIFDDQFSVERPDGSNFTLKIRSTKLEDSAMYFCASSVIGVRETQYFGPGTRLLVL.

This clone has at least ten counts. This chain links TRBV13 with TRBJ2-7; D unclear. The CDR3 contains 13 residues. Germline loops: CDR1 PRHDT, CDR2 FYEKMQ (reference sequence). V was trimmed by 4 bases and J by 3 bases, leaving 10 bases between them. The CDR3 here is CASSSMNYYEQYF. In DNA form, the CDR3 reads TGTGCCAGCAGCTCGATGAACTACTACGAGCAGTACTTC.

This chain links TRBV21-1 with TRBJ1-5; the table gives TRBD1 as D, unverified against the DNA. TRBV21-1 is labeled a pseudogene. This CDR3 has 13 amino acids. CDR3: CASSPSPDQPQHF. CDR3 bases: TGTGCCAGCAGTCCCAGTCCCGATCAGCCCCAGCATTTT.

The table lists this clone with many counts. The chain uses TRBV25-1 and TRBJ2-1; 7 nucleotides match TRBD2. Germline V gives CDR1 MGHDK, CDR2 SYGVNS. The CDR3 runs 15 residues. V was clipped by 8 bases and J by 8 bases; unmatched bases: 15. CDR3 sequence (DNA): TGTGCCAGCTCAGTGAGGGAGGGGCTCCGGGATGAGCAGTTCTTC. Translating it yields CASSVREGLRDEQFF.

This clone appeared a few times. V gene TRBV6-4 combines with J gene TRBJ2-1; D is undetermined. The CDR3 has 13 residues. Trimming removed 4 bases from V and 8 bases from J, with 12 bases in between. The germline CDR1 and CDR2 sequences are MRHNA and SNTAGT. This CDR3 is CASSVVPKDEQFF. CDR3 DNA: TGTGCCAGCAGTGTAGTACCCAAAGATGAGCAGTTCTTC.

CDR3 protein: CASSDGSMWDRPQPQHF. CDR3 nucleotides: TGTGCCAGCAGTGACGGAAGTATGTGGGACAGGCCTCAGCCCCAGCATTTT. This rearrangement joins TRBV25-1 to TRBJ1-5; 8 bases align to TRBD1. Germline trimming cut 3 bases from V and 6 bases from J; bases unmatched to any gene: 13. CDR1 is MGHDK and CDR2 is SYGVNS in the germline V gene. The CDR3 has 17 residues.

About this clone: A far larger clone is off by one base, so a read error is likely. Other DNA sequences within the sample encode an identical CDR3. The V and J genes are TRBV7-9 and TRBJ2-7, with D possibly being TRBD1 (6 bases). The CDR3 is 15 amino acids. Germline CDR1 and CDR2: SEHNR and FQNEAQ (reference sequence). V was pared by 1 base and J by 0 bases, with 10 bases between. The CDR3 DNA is TGTGCCAGCAGCTTAGAGGGGGATAGCTCCTACGAGCAGTACTTC. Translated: CASSLEGDSSYEQYF.

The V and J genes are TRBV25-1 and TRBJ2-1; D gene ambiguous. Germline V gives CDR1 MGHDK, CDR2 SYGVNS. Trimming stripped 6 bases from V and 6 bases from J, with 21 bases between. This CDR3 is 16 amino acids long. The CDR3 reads CASSLGYARSGNEQFF. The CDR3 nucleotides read TGTGCCAGCAGCTTGGGGTACGCCAGGTCTGGCAATGAGCAGTTCTTC.

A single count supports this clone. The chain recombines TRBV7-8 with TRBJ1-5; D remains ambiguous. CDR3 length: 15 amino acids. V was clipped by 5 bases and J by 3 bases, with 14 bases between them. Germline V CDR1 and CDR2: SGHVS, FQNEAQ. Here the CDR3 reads CASSLTARYNQPQHF. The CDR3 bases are TGTGCCAGCAGCCTCACAGCGAGATACAATCAGCCCCAGCATTTT.

CDR3 DNA sequence: TGTGCCACCCTTGGGCAGGGGGCCCCGGGCTATGGCTACACCTTC. Its protein is CATLGQGAPGYGYTF. The chain combines TRBV28 with TRBJ1-2, with 8 bases aligning to TRBD1. V lost 10 bases, J lost 4 bases, and 14 bases stayed unmatched. The germline CDR1 and CDR2 sequences are MDHEN and SYDVKM. The CDR3 spans 15 residues.

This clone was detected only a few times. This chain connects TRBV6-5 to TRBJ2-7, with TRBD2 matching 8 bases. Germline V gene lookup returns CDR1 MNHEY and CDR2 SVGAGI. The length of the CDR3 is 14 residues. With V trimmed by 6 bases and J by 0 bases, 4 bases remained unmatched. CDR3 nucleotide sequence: TGTGCCAGCAGCATAGGGACTAGCTCCTACGAGCAGTACTTC. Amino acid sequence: CASSIGTSSYEQYF.

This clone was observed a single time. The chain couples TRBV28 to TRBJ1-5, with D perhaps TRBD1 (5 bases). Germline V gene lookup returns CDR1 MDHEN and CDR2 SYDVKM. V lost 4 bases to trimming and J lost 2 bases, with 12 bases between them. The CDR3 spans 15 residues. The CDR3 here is CASSWGSKGNQPQHF. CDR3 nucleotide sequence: TGTGCCAGCAGTTGGGGGTCCAAGGGCAATCAGCCCCAGCATTTT. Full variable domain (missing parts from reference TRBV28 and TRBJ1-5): DVKVTQSSRYLVKRTGEKVFLECVQDMDHENMFWYRQDPGLGLRLIYFSYDVKMKEKGDIPEGYSVSREKKERFSLILESASTNQTSMYLCASSWGSKGNQPQHFGDGTRLSIL.

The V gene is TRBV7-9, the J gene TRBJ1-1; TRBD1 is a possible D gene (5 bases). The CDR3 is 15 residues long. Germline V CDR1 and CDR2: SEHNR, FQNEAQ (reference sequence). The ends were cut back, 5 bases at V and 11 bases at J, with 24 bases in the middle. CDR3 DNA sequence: TGTGCCAGCAGCCCAAAGGAAGACAGACGCTGGGGGGCTTTCTTT. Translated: CASSPKEDRRWGAFF.

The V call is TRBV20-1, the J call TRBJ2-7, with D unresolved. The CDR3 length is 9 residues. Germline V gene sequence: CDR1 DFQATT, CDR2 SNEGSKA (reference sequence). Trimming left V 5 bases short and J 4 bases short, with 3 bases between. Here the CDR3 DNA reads TGCAGTGCTGGATACGAGCAGTACTTC. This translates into CSAGYEQYF.

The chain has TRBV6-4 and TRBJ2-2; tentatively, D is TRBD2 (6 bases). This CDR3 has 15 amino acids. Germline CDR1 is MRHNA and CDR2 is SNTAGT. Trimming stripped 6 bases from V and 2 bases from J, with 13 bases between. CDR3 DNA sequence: TGTGCCAGCAGCGCACGGGGAGGAAACACCGGGGAGCTGTTTTTT. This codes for CASSARGGNTGELFF.